This T cell receptor beta chain was captured by sequencing in a study of PD-1 blockade in classical Hodgkin lymphoma. Time point here: newly diagnosed, previously untreated cHL patient sample. Comparison used PBMCs from newly diagnosed, untreated classical Hodgkin lymphoma. Data came from immunoSEQ multiplex PCR; TCRdb stores just in-frame clones and leaves some out. This repertoire shows roughly 29,000 clones, approximately 90% found once; its top ten account for 3.5% to 4%. Study findings and constraints: According to reports, newly diagnosed patients had lower baseline TCR diversity than healthy donors, and relapsed/refractory patients had lower baseline TCR diversity still. The authors have not defined what causes the repertoire differences, possibly disease activity or prior therapy.

V was clipped by 0 bases and J by 4 bases; unmatched bases: 5. The CDR3 is made up of 18 amino acids. Per germline, CDR1 GTSNPN and CDR2 SVGIG (reference sequence). Concerning this clone: The target antigen is unknown.

Sequencing was done on a sample of peripheral blood mononuclear cells (PBMCs). The clonotype comes from a human donor with classical Hodgkin lymphoma. The genes are TRBV30 and TRBJ2-2; 16 positions match TRBD2. CDR3 sequence (DNA): TGTGCCTGGAGTGTCTGGGGACTAGCGGGAGGGGGCACCGGGGAGCTGTTTTTT. Its protein product is CAWSVWGLAGGGTGELFF.